The 7 T cell receptor beta chains listed next were all sequenced from one sample in a study of cytomegalovirus exposure and HLA in healthy donors. Primers for the PCR totalled 60 Vbeta and 13 Jbeta. The table came from immunoSEQ multiplex PCR; TCRdb's copy has only in-frame clones and leaves some out. Among 200,000 to 250,000 clones listed, 70% to 90% were seen once. Sequenced input: PBMCs. The receptors come from a man aged 25 to 40 in good health and CMV-seronegative.

CDR3 in amino acids: CASSSGLAGTGELFF. CDR3 DNA: TGTGCCAGCAGCTCGGGACTAGCGGGCACCGGGGAGCTGTTTTTT. The chain is built from TRBV7-3 and TRBJ2-2; 12 positions match TRBD2. The CDR3 is 15 residues long. Germline V gives CDR1 SGHTA, CDR2 FQGTGA. V gave up 4 bases and J gave up 4 bases; unmatched junction bases: 1.

Written as DNA, the CDR3 is TGTGCCAGCAGTTACCGTGGGACAGGGGAAGCTTTCTTT. Translating it yields CASSYRGTGEAFF. The chain is built from TRBV6-5 and TRBJ1-1, with 9 nucleotides matching TRBD1. The V segment lost 2 bases and the J segment 8 bases; nucleotides outside the gene matches: 3. The CDR3 has 13 residues. The germline gives CDR1 MNHEY, CDR2 SVGAGI.

This clone appeared a few times. This rearrangement joins TRBV4-1 to TRBJ2-5; D may be TRBD1 (5 bases). The ends were cut back, 2 bases at V and 1 base at J, with 11 bases in the middle. Germline V gene data show CDR1 as MGHRA and CDR2 as YSYEKL. The CDR3 has 15 amino acids. The CDR3 here is CASSQYRSIQETQYF. CDR3 coding DNA: TGCGCCAGCAGCCAATACAGGTCCATCCAAGAGACCCAGTACTTC.

This chain links TRBV5-4 with TRBJ2-1, with a weak D call TRBD2 (6 bases). Trimming removed 0 bases at V and 9 bases at J, with 19 bases between. The CDR3 is made up of 16 amino acids. Germline CDR1 and CDR2: SGHNT and YYREEE (reference sequence). The chain's CDR3 is CASSLASRSPEGEQFF. CDR3 sequence (DNA): TGTGCCAGCAGCTTGGCCTCTCGGTCCCCGGAGGGTGAGCAGTTCTTC.

In its sample, this clone was seen a few times. The rearrangement uses TRBV5-1 and TRBJ2-3; 11 positions agree with TRBD2. CDR1 is SGHRS, CDR2 YFSETQ, per germline. V gave up 5 bases and J gave up 4 bases; unmatched junction bases: 12. The CDR3 spans 17 residues. CDR3 in DNA: TGCGCCAGCAGTCGGGCTAGCGGGGGGTTAGTCGCAGATACGCAGTATTTT. This encodes CASSRASGGLVADTQYF.

This clone was observed a handful of times. This chain joins TRBV7-9 and TRBJ2-3; TRBD2 agrees at 12 bases. The germline gives CDR1 SEHNR, CDR2 FQNEAQ (reference sequence). CDR3 size: 16 residues. J gave up 5 bases and V 6 bases, and 9 bases lay outside the gene matches. CDR3 DNA: TGTGCCAGCAGGTCTAGACTAGCGGGGGAAGTAGATACGCAGTATTTT. It encodes CASRSRLAGEVDTQYF.

This clone appeared once. This rearrangement joins TRBV28 to TRBJ1-2; no reliable D call. The CDR3 has 14 residues. Trimming removed 6 bases at V and 1 base at J, with 12 bases between. The germline V gene encodes CDR1 MDHEN and CDR2 SYDVKM. CDR3 coding DNA: TGTGCCAGCAGCCTACTCCTGATTAACTATGGCTACACCTTC. Protein sequence: CASSLLLINYGYTF.